Listed here are 24 T cell receptor beta chains from one sample, sequenced in a study of identical twins. MiXCR was run by TCRdb on the 5' RACE reads, yielding one entry per CDR3 protein. The data contain 540,000 or so distinct CDR3 sequences, under 25% of them singletons. These data also formed part of another study, on yellow fever vaccine responses in identical twins.

The sample comprised CD4+ T cells sorted from blood. Every receptor here comes from a woman aged 18-29 years in good health.

This clonotype was counted only a few times. The chain recombines TRBV5-1 with TRBJ2-1, with 7 bases aligning to TRBD1. Trimming took 0 bases from V and 5 from J; bases not matched to a gene: 11. The V gene's germline CDR1 is SGHRS and CDR2 YFSETQ. CDR3 length: 17 residues. The CDR3 is CASSLEDRRTLHNEQFF. In nucleotides, the CDR3 is TGCGCCAGCAGCTTGGAGGACAGGAGGACCCTACACAATGAGCAGTTCTTC.

J is TRBJ2-1 and V is TRBV3-1; 12 nucleotides match TRBD2. V lost 0 bases and J lost 15; bases outside the gene matches: 9. Germline CDR1 is LGHDT and CDR2 is YNNKEL (reference sequence). This CDR3 is built from 15 residues. CDR3 sequence reads: CASSQDTASGRGAFF. The CDR3 nucleotides are TGTGCCAGCAGCCAAGATACGGCTAGCGGGAGGGGCGCGTTCTTC.

This clonotype has a handful of counts. V gene TRBV6-1 combines with J gene TRBJ2-1; unclear D gene. The ends were cut back, 5 bases at V and 5 bases at J, with 1 base in the middle. There are 10 residues in the CDR3. The germline gives CDR1 MNHNS, CDR2 SASEGT. The CDR3 coding sequence is TGTGCCAGCAGTAACAATGAGCAGTTCTTC. Protein product: CASSNNEQFF.

This clonotype occurred a few times. This chain connects TRBV2 to TRBJ2-5; TRBD2 matches 10 bases. The CDR3 totals 17 residues. Germline lookup yields CDR1 SNHLY and CDR2 FYNNEI. J gave up 2 bases and V 5 bases, and 11 bases lay outside the gene matches. This CDR3 reads CASSQDPSGGLQETQYF. The CDR3 DNA reads as TGTGCCAGCAGTCAGGACCCTAGCGGGGGACTACAAGAGACCCAGTACTTC. Combining the CDR3 with reference TRBV2 and TRBJ2-5 gives the whole variable domain EPEVTQTPSHQVTQMGQEVILRCVPISNHLYFYWYRQILGQKVEFLVSFYNNEISEKSEIFDDQFSVERPDGSNFTLKIRSTKLEDSAMYFCASSQDPSGGLQETQYFGPGTRLLVL.

The chain joins TRBV5-1 to TRBJ2-7; 10 bases agree with TRBD1. V shed 4 bases, J shed 6 bases, and the junction held 19 bases outside the gene matches. The CDR3 loop spans 18 amino acids. From germline, CDR1 is SGHRS and CDR2 YFSETQ. CDR3 sequence: CASSPGFRDRGAFGEQYV. The CDR3 DNA reads as TGCGCCAGCAGCCCGGGATTCCGGGACAGGGGAGCATTTGGCGAGCAGTACGTC.

The genes are TRBV5-1 and TRBJ2-6; the D gene is possibly TRBD2 (6 bases). The V end lost 3 bases, the J end lost 2 bases, and 30 bases lay between the germline ends. Germline loops: CDR1 SGHRS, CDR2 YFSETQ. CDR3 length equals 22 residues. DNA for the CDR3: TGCGCCAGCAGCTCGGGACGGTACAATCGGGACTCCCTCAACGCTGGGGCCAACGTCCTGACTTTC. It translates to CASSSGRYNRDSLNAGANVLTF.

The chain recombines TRBV19 with TRBJ2-3, with TRBD1 matching over 10 bases. The V and J ends lost 7 bases and 4 bases, in that order; junction bases with no gene match: 8. Looked up from germline, CDR1 is LNHDA and CDR2 is SQIVND (reference sequence). This CDR3 comprises 15 residues. The CDR3 DNA follows: TGTGCCAGTATTCCGGGACAGGGGAGTCCAGATACGCAGTATTTT. It encodes CASIPGQGSPDTQYF. Drawing the rest from reference TRBV19 and TRBJ2-3, the complete variable domain is DGGITQSPKYLFRKEGQNVTLSCEQNLNHDAMYWYRQDPGQGLRLIYYSQIVNDFQKGDIAEGYSVSREKKESFPLTVTSAQKNPTAFYLCASIPGQGSPDTQYFGPGTRLTVL.

This clonotype was seen a few times. The chain's CDR3 is CASGAPNTIYF. In DNA form, the CDR3 reads TGTGCCAGCGGGGCCCCAAACACCATATATTTT. The chain recombines TRBV12-3 or TRBV12-4 with TRBJ1-3; possibly TRBD1 for D (5 bases). The CDR3 runs 11 residues. Trimming stripped 8 bases from V and 6 bases from J, with 8 bases between.

V gene TRBV29-1 combines with J gene TRBJ2-7; 13 bases are shared with TRBD2. CDR3 length: 15 residues. The germline V gene has CDR1 SQVTM and CDR2 ANQGSEA. J lost 4 bases, V lost 5 bases, and 8 bases had no gene match. CDR3 coding DNA: TGCAGCGTTAAACTGGGACTAGCGGGATCATACGAGCAGTACTTC. This codes for CSVKLGLAGSYEQYF.

V gene TRBV5-6 combines with J gene TRBJ2-5, with D perhaps matching TRBD1 (5 bases). Looked up from germline, CDR1 is SGHDT and CDR2 is YYEEEE. The V gene lost 1 base and the J gene lost 1 base, with 11 bases spanning the gap. This CDR3 has 15 amino acids. The CDR3 bases are TGTGCCAGCAGCTTGCTTACAGGTTTCCAAGAGACCCAGTACTTC. Amino acid sequence: CASSLLTGFQETQYF.

This clonotype has only one observation. The V gene is TRBV3-1, the J gene TRBJ2-1, with unresolved D. The V gene lost 4 bases and the J gene lost 9 bases, with 7 bases spanning the gap. CDR3 length: 11 residues. CDR1 is LGHDT and CDR2 is YNNKEL in the germline V gene (reference sequence). The CDR3 nucleotides are TGTGCCAGCAGCCGGGGTTTTGAGCAGTTCTTC. Residues: CASSRGFEQFF.

The chain's CDR3 is CSVGPIDSYEQYF. DNA for the CDR3: TGCAGTGTGGGTCCTATAGACAGTTACGAGCAGTACTTC. The chain carries TRBV20-1 and TRBJ2-7; possible D gene TRBD1, 5 bases. Germline V lookup: CDR1 DFQATT, CDR2 SNEGSKA (reference sequence). The CDR3 sequence is 13 residues long. V was pared by 7 bases and J by 4 bases, with 17 bases between.

The chain joins TRBV19 to TRBJ2-1, with 8 bases aligning to TRBD2. Trimming removed 6 bases from V and 7 bases from J; junction bases left unmatched: 11. The CDR3 has 15 amino acids. Germline-derived CDR1 and CDR2 are LNHDA and SQIVND (reference sequence). The CDR3 spells CASSFQAGVDNEQFF. In nucleotides, the CDR3 is TGTGCCAGTAGCTTCCAAGCGGGAGTCGATAATGAGCAGTTCTTC.

This clonotype occurred a few times. The chain carries TRBV5-1 and TRBJ2-1, with 8 bases fitting TRBD2. V trimming: 3 bases; J trimming: 6 bases; junction bases outside the gene matches: 5. This CDR3 spans 14 amino acids. In germline, CDR1 is SGHRS, CDR2 YFSETQ. Here the CDR3 DNA reads TGCGCCAGCAGCTCCGGGAGGGCCAGCAATGAGCAGTTCTTC. Translated, it gives CASSSGRASNEQFF.

This rearrangement joins TRBV7-9 to TRBJ2-2; D is possibly TRBD1 (5 bases). Germline-derived CDR1 and CDR2 are SEHNR and FQNEAQ (reference sequence). The CDR3 covers 14 residues. V was clipped by 10 bases and J by 2 bases, with 14 bases between them. The chain's CDR3 is CAIRSDSNTGELFF. In DNA form, the CDR3 reads TGTGCCATCAGATCCGACAGCAACACCGGGGAGCTGTTTTTT.

This clonotype occurred a few times. CDR3 sequence reads: CASSGQGDTGELFF. CDR3 coding DNA: TGCGCCAGCAGCGGACAGGGGGACACCGGGGAGCTGTTTTTT. J is TRBJ2-2 and V is TRBV5-1; the match to TRBD1 covers 10 bases. The CDR3 spans 14 residues. The germline V gene encodes CDR1 SGHRS and CDR2 YFSETQ. With V trimmed by 4 bases and J by 3 bases, 0 bases remained unmatched. The entire variable domain, with the rest obtained from reference TRBV5-1 and TRBJ2-2, is as follows: KAGVTQTPRYLIKTRGQQVTLSCSPISGHRSVSWYQQTPGQGLQFLFEYFSETQRNKGNFPGRFSGRQFSNSRSEMNVSTLELGDSALYLCASSGQGDTGELFFGEGSRLTVL.

This chain connects TRBV7-9 to TRBJ2-1; a possible D gene is TRBD1 (6 bases). V shed 2 bases and J shed 6 bases, with 29 bases lying between them. Germline V lookup: CDR1 SEHNR, CDR2 FQNEAQ (reference sequence). This CDR3 has 20 amino acids. The CDR3 DNA reads as TGTGCCAGCAGCTTATACCCGACCTACGACAGGTCAAAAAGGGGCAATGAGCAGTTCTTC. Translation: CASSLYPTYDRSKRGNEQFF.

The chain recombines TRBV4-1 with TRBJ2-6, with D perhaps matching TRBD1 or TRBD2 (5 bases each). Trimming stripped 3 bases from V and 3 bases from J, with 9 bases between. CDR1 is MGHRA and CDR2 is YSYEKL in the germline V gene. The CDR3 is 15 amino acids. CDR3 sequence (DNA): TGCGCCAGCAGCCAGAGGGGAGATGGGGCCAACGTCCTGACTTTC. Encoded protein: CASSQRGDGANVLTF.

The chain employs TRBV20-1 and TRBJ2-2; TRBD2 aligns across 8 bases. The CDR3 extends over 14 amino acids. The germline V gene has CDR1 DFQATT and CDR2 SNEGSKA (reference sequence). CDR3 sequence: CSGAGARNTGELFF. CDR3 in DNA: TGCAGCGGAGCGGGGGCCAGAAACACCGGGGAGCTGTTTTTT.

The chain couples TRBV3-1 to TRBJ2-1; possibly TRBD2 for D (6 bases). Germline V lookup: CDR1 LGHDT, CDR2 YNNKEL (reference sequence). The CDR3 contains 16 residues. Trimming cost V 2 bases and J 2 bases, with 13 bases left between them. The CDR3 coding sequence is TGTGCCAGCAGCCAACTAAGACTAGTAACCTACAATGAGCAGTTCTTC. The encoded protein is CASSQLRLVTYNEQFF.

The J gene is TRBJ2-5, the V gene TRBV24-1; 15 bases are shared with TRBD2. Germline V gives CDR1 KGHDR, CDR2 SFDVKD. The CDR3 contains 15 residues. V dropped 4 bases and J dropped 10; count of bases not matched to a gene: 6. The CDR3 region is CATSDRTSGGANQYF. The CDR3 DNA reads TGTGCCACCAGTGACAGGACTAGCGGGGGGGCAAACCAGTACTTC.

This clonotype showed up just a few times. The chain couples TRBV2 to TRBJ2-5; 11 bases agree with TRBD1. The CDR3 length is 17 residues. The V gene end was trimmed by 11 bases and the J gene end by 1 base; junction bases not matched to a gene: 15. The germline CDR1 and CDR2 sequences are SNHLY and FYNNEI. This CDR3 reads CARSGTGGKGPQETQYF. Written as DNA, the CDR3 is TGTGCCCGCTCCGGGACAGGGGGTAAGGGGCCCCAAGAGACCCAGTACTTC.

This clonotype was detected only a few times. The genes are TRBV12-3 or TRBV12-4 and TRBJ1-2, with 8 bases matching TRBD1. The CDR3 is made up of 15 amino acids. The junction had 10 bases not matched to a gene; V was cut back by 6 bases and J by 4 bases. The chain's CDR3 is CASRTGTGLGYGYTF. CDR3 DNA sequence: TGTGCCAGCAGGACGGGGACAGGCCTTGGCTATGGCTACACCTTC.

This clonotype was seen many times. This chain joins TRBV10-3 and TRBJ1-1; weak D call: TRBD1 (6 bases). Germline CDR1 and CDR2: ENHRY and SYGVKD. Trimming cost V 3 bases and J 4 bases, with 9 bases left between them. This CDR3 has 13 residues. The DNA for the CDR3 is TGTGCCATCAGTGAAGGGGGGCGCACTGAAGCTTTCTTT. Translated: CAISEGGRTEAFF.